This record concerns one T cell receptor (beta chain) sequence. This CDR3 spans 16 amino acids. Trimming took off 2 bases at V and 4 bases at J, with 19 bases between the two ends. Germline V gene data show CDR1 as SGHRS and CDR2 as YFSETQ. The sample originates from a study of blood T cell repertoires in COVID-19. Whole-study context: T cells, B-cell-depleted T cells, or PBMCs provided the cDNA or gDNA that served as material.

Profiling relied on immunoSEQ multiplex PCR, and the TCRdb table lists in-frame clones only, not all of them. The sample yields 56,000 or so clones, about 90% seen once. This TCR came from an elderly woman with active COVID-19. The sequencing input was peripheral blood. The chain combines TRBV5-1 with TRBJ2-7, with TRBD1 as a possible D gene (5 bases). The chain's CDR3 is CASSLSDSPQGYEQYF. The CDR3 bases are TGCGCCAGCAGCTTAAGCGACAGTCCTCAAGGGTACGAGCAGTACTTC.